This TCR beta chain was sequenced for a study of OX40 agonist ivuxolimab in advanced cancers. As for the study in general: Given to patients was ivuxolimab, an agonistic anti-OX40 (CD134) antibody. The eligibility criteria allowed prior anti-PD-1, anti-PD-L1 or anti-CTLA-4 therapy, and 40% had some.

CDR3 length equals 14 residues. V was pared by 0 bases and J by 6 bases, with 4 bases of the junction left unmatched. Germline CDR1 reads SGHDT; CDR2 reads YYEEEE. About this clone itself: Its specificity is not known.

Study results and caveats: Clonal expansion among partial responders at 0.1-3.0 mg/kg ranked near the lowest. Averaging showed that CD8+ T cells had more expanded clones than CD4+ did.

Some clones are missing from TCRdb's copy, which holds only in-frame ones; the method was immunoSEQ multiplex PCR. The sample has more than 15,000 clones; less than 75% are singletons. The chain carries TRBV5-6 and TRBJ2-7, with TRBD1 matching over 9 bases. Here the sequenced sample was CD4+ or CD8+ T cells sorted from blood, taken in a trial of the OX40 agonist ivuxolimab. This receptor was obtained from an adult with an advanced solid tumor such as melanoma, head and neck, liver or kidney cancer. CDR3 coding DNA: TGTGCCAGCAGCTTGGTGGGACAGGGAGGCGAGCAGTACTTC. Translation: CASSLVGQGGEQYF.